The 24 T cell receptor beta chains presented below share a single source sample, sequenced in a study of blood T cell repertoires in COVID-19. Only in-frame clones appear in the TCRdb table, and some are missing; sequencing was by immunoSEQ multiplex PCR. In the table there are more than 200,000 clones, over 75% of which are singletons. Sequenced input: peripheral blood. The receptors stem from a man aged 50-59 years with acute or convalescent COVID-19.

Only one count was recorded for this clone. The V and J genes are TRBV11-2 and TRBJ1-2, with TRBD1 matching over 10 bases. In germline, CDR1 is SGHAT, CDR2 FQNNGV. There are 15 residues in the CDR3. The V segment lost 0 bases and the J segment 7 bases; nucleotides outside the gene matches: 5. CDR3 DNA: TGTGCCAGCAGCTTAGAAGGGACAGGGGTTAGTGGCTACACCTTC. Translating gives CASSLEGTGVSGYTF. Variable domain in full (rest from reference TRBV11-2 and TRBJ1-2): EAGVAQSPRYKIIEKRQSVAFWCNPISGHATLYWYQQILGQGPKLLIQFQNNGVVDDSQLPKDRFSAERLKGVDSTLKIQPAKLEDSAVYLCASSLEGTGVSGYTFGSGTRLTVV.

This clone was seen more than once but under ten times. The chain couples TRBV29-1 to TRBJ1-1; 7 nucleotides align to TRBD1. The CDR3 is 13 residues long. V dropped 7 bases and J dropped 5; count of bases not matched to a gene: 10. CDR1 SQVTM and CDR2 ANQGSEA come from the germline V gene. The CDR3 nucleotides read TGCAGCGGGCGACAGGGAATAAAGACTGAAGCTTTCTTT. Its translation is CSGRQGIKTEAFF.

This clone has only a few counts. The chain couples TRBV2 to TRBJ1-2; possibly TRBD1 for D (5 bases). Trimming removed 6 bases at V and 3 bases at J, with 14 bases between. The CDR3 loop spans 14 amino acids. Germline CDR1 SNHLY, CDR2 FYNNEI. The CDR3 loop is CASSVPGGDYGYTF. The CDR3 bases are TGTGCCAGCAGCGTACCGGGGGGAGACTATGGCTACACCTTC.

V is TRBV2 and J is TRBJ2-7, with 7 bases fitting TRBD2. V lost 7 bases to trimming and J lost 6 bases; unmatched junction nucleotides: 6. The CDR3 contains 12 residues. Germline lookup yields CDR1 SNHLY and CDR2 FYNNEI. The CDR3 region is CASTPRGSEQYF. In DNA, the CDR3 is TGTGCCAGCACTCCGCGGGGGTCCGAGCAGTACTTC.

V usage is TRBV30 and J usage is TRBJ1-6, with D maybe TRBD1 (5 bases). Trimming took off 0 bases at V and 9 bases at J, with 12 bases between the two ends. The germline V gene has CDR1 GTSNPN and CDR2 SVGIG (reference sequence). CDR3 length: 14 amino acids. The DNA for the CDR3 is TGTGCCTGGAGTGTACGGGCTCAGGGTTCACCCCTCCACTTT. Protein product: CAWSVRAQGSPLHF.

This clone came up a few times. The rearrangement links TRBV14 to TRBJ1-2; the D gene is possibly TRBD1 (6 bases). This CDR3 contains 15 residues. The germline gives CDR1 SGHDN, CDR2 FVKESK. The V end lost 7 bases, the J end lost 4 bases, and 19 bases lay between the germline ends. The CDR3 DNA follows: TGTGCCAGCACCCCCCCCCGGGACACGGGCTATGGCTACACCTTC. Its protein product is CASTPPRDTGYGYTF.

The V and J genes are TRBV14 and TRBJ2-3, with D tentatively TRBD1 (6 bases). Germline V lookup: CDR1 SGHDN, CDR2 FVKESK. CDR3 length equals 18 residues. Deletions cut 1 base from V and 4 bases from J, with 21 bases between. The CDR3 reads CASSQGQVLQGWADTQYF. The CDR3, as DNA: TGTGCCAGCAGCCAAGGACAGGTCCTCCAAGGATGGGCAGATACGCAGTATTTT.

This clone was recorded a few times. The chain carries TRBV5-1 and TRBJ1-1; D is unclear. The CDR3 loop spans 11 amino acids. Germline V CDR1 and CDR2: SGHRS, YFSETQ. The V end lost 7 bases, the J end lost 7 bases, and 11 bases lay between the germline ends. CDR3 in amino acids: CASSNTIEAFF. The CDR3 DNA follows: TGCGCCAGCTCAAACACGATTGAAGCTTTCTTT. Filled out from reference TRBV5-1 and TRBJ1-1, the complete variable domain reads KAGVTQTPRYLIKTRGQQVTLSCSPISGHRSVSWYQQTPGQGLQFLFEYFSETQRNKGNFPGRFSGRQFSNSRSEMNVSTLELGDSALYLCASSNTIEAFFGQGTRLTVV.

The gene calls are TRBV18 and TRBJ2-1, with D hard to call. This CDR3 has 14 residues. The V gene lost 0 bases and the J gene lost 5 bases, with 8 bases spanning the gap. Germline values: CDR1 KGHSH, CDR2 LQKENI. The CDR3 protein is CASSPPVRDNEQFF. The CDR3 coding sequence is TGTGCCAGCTCACCACCGGTACGGGACAATGAGCAGTTCTTC.

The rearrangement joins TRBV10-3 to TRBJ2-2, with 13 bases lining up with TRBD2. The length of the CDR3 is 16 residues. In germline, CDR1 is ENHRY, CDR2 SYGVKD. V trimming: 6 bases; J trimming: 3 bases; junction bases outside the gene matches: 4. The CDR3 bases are TGTGCCATCAGCGGGACTAGCGGGACCCACACCGGGGAGCTGTTTTTT. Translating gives CAISGTSGTHTGELFF.

As DNA, the CDR3 is TGTGCCAGCAGCTTAGTCGGACAGGGGCCAACCTACGAGCAGTACTTC. This codes for CASSLVGQGPTYEQYF. The V and J genes are TRBV7-9 and TRBJ2-7; 9 bases line up with TRBD1. Germline CDR1 is SEHNR and CDR2 is FQNEAQ (reference sequence). Trimming removed 1 base from V and 2 bases from J; junction bases left unmatched: 6. The CDR3 runs to 16 residues.

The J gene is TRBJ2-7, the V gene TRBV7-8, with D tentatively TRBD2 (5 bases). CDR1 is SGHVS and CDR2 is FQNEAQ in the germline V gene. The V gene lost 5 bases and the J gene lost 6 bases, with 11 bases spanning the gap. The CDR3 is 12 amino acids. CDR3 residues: CASSPPRGEQYF. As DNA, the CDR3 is TGTGCCAGCAGCCCCCCCCGGGGCGAGCAGTACTTC.

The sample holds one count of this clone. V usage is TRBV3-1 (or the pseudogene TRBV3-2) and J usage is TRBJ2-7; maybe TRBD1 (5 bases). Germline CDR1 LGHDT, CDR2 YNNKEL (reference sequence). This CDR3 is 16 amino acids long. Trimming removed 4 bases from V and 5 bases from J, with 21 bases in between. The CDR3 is CASSPRGRRRGDEQYF. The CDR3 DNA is TGTGCCAGCAGCCCTAGGGGCCGAAGGCGCGGAGACGAGCAGTACTTC.

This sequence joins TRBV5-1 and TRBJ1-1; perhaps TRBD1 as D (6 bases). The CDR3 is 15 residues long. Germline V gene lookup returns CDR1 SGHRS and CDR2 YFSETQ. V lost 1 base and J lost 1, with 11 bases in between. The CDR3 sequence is CASSLQGLRNTEAFF. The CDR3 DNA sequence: TGCGCCAGCAGCTTGCAGGGGCTGAGGAACACTGAAGCTTTCTTT.

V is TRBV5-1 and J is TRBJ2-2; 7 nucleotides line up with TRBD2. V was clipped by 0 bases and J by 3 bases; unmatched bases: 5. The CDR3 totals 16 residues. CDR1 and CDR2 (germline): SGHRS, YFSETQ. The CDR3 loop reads CASSLVRGGYTGELFF. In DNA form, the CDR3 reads TGCGCCAGCAGCTTGGTACGGGGAGGGTACACCGGGGAGCTGTTTTTT.

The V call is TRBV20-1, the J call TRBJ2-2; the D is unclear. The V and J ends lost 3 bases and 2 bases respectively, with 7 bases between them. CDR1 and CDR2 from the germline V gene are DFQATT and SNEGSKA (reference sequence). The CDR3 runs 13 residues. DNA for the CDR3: TGCAGTGCTAGTCTGACAAACACCGGGGAGCTGTTTTTT. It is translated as CSASLTNTGELFF.

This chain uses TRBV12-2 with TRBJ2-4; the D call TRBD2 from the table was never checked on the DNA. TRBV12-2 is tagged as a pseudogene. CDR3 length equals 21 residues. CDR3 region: CASRLAPSASGGLQAKNIQYF. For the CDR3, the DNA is TGTGCAAGTCGCTTAGCGCCGTCGGCTAGCGGGGGCCTGCAAGCCAAAAACATTCAGTACTTC.

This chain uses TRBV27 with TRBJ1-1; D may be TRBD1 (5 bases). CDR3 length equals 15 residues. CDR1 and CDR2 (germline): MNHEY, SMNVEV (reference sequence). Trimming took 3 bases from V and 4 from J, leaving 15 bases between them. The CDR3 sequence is CASSFLGRGPTEAFF. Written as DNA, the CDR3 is TGTGCCAGCAGTTTTTTAGGGAGGGGTCCCACTGAAGCTTTCTTT.

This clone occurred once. The CDR3 DNA reads TGTGCCAGTAGAGGAGGGCTCCCCTCAAAAAACATTCAGTACTTC. Its protein product is CASRGGLPSKNIQYF. V is TRBV19 and J is TRBJ2-4; D is perhaps TRBD2 (6 bases). CDR1 is LNHDA, CDR2 SQIVND, per germline (reference sequence). Trimming pared 6 bases from V and 4 bases from J, leaving 16 bases between. The length of the CDR3 is 15 residues.

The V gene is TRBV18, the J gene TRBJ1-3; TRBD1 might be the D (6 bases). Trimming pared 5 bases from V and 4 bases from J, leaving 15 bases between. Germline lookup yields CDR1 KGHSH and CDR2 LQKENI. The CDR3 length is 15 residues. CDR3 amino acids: CASSFDRPPGNTIYF. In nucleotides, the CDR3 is TGTGCCAGCTCATTCGACAGGCCCCCCGGAAACACCATATATTTT.

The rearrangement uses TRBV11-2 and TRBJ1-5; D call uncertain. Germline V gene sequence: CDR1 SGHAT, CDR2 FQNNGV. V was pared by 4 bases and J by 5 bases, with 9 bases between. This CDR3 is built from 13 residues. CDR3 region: CASSSRGDQPQHF. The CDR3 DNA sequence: TGTGCCAGCAGCTCTAGAGGAGATCAGCCCCAGCATTTT.

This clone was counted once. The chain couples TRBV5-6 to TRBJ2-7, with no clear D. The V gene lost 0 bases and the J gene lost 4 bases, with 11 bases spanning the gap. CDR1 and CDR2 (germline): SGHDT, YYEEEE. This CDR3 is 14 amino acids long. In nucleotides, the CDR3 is TGTGCCAGCAGCTTGGGAGCCTATGGTTACGAGCAGTACTTC. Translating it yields CASSLGAYGYEQYF.

This CDR3 reads CASGAGTGDYEQYF. As DNA, the CDR3 is TGTGCCAGCGGGGCAGGGACAGGGGACTACGAGCAGTACTTC. The chain carries TRBV28 and TRBJ2-7, with 10 bases aligning to TRBD1. Germline V gives CDR1 MDHEN, CDR2 SYDVKM. The CDR3 runs to 14 residues. V lost 8 bases, J lost 3 bases, and 7 bases stayed unmatched.

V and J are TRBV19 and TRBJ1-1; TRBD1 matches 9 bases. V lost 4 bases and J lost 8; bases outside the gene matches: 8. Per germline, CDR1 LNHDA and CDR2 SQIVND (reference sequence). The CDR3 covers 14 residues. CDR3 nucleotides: TGTGCCAGTAGTACCCTACAGGGGGCTTCCGAAGCTTTCTTT. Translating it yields CASSTLQGASEAFF.